The clone carrying this TCR beta chain was seen a handful of times. Its antigen is currently unknown. This entry belongs to a study of T cell repertoires in aging, cancer and after chemotherapy. Whole-study context: Donor ages fell into six groups from 30 or younger up to 70 or older.

Study conclusions and caveats: Median generation probability rose over the chemotherapy interval in each cancer cohort, suggesting rebound thymic output.

Rearranged V-D-J TRB sequences were amplified with a mixed TRB-A/B primer pool. Each CDR3 protein is one row after TCRdb ran MiXCR on the multiplex PCR reads. The table has 2,500 to 3,500 distinct CDR3 sequences, 45% seen once. TCR beta rearrangements were amplified from peripheral blood genomic DNA. CDR3 length: 11 amino acids. V lost 4 bases and J 7 bases, leaving 8 bases between the germline ends. Germline CDR1 and CDR2: MGHDK and SYGVNS. This clonotype was obtained from a human donor with a solid tumor. Sequenced input: blood. The chain has TRBV25-1 and TRBJ2-7; D unclear. In DNA form, the CDR3 reads TGTGCCAGCAGTGGATATAGGGAGCAGTACTTC. Protein sequence: CASSGYREQYF.